The T cell receptor beta chain under discussion was sequenced for a study of response to subunit inactivated influenza vaccine. TCRdb ran MiXCR on the RT-PCR reads and lists one entry per CDR3 protein. The sample carries roughly 500,000 distinct CDR3 sequences, 25% recorded once. Overall study findings and caveats: Few new T cells, the authors suggested, are recruited by each seasonal influenza vaccination.

Concerning this clonotype itself: Its antigen is not identified.

The TCR sequence derives from a man aged 50 to 59 who received an inactivated influenza vaccine. This specimen was CD4+ T cells sorted from PBMCs, taken 5 to 6 days after vaccination.

This chain's CDR3 is CSARPMGGFGNEQFF. In nucleotides, the CDR3 is TGCAGTGCCAGGCCCATGGGCGGGTTTGGGAATGAGCAGTTCTTC. The V call is TRBV20-1, the J call TRBJ2-1; possible D gene TRBD2, 5 bases. CDR3 length: 15 amino acids. Germline loops: CDR1 DFQATT, CDR2 SNEGSKA (reference sequence). Trimming removed 6 bases at V and 7 bases at J, with 22 bases between.